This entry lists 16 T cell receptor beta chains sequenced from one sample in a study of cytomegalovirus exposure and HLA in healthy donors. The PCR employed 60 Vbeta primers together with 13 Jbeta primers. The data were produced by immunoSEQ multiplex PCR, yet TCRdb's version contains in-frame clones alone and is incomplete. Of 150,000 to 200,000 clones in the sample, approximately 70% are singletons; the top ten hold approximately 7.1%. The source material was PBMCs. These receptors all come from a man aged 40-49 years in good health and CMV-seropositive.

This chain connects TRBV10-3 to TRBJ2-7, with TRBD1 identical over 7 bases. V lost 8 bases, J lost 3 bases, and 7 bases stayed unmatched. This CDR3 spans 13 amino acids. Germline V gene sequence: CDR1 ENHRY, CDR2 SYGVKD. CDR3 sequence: CAIGRQGSYEQYF. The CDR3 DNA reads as TGTGCCATCGGACGACAGGGTAGCTACGAGCAGTACTTC.

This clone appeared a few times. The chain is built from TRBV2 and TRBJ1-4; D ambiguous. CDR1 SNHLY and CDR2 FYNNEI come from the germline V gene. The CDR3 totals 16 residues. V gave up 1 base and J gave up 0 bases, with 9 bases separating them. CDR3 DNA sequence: TGTGCCAGCAGTGAAGGGGCACTCCCAACTAATGAAAAACTGTTTTTT. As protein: CASSEGALPTNEKLFF. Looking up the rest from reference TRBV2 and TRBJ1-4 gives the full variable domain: EPEVTQTPSHQVTQMGQEVILRCVPISNHLYFYWYRQILGQKVEFLVSFYNNEISEKSEIFDDQFSVERPDGSNFTLKIRSTKLEDSAMYFCASSEGALPTNEKLFFGSGTQLSVL.

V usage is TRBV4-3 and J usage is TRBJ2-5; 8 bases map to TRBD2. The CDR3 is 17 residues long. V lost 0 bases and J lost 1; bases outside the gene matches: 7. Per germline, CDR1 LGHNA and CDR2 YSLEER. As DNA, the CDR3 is TGCGCCAGCAGCCAAGATGGGCCTAGCGGGCCCCAAGAGACCCAGTACTTC. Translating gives CASSQDGPSGPQETQYF.

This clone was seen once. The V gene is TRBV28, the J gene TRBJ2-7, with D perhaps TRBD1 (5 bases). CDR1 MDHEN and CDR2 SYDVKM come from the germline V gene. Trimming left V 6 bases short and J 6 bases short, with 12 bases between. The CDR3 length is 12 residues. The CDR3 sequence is CASRYRKIEQYF. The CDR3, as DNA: TGTGCCAGCAGGTACAGGAAGATCGAGCAGTACTTC.

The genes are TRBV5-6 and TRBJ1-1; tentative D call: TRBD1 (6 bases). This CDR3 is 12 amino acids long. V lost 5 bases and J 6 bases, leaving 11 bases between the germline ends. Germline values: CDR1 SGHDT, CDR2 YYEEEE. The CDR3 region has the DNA TGTGCCAGCAGTCAGGGGTTCGCTGAAGCTTTCTTT. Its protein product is CASSQGFAEAFF.

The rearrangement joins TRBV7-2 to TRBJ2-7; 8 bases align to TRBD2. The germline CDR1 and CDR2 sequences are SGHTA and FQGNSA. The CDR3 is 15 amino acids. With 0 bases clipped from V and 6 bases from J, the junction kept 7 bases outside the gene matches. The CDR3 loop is CASSLARGAQGEQYF. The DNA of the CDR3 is TGTGCCAGCAGCTTAGCGCGGGGGGCGCAGGGCGAGCAGTACTTC.

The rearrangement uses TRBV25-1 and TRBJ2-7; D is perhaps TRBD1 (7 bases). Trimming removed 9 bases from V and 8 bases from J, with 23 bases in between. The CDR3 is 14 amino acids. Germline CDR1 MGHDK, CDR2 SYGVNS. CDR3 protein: CASSRGGTDTKQYF. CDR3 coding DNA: TGTGCCAGTAGCCGAGGGGGGACAGATACGAAGCAGTACTTC.

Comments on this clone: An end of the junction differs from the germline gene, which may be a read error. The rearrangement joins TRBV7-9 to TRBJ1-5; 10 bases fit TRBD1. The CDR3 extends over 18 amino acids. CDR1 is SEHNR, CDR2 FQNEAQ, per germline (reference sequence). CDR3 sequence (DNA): TGTTCCAGCAGCCTGACACAAGCCGGGACAGGGGTAGGTCAGCCCCAGCATTTT. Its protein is CSSSLTQAGTGVGQPQHF.

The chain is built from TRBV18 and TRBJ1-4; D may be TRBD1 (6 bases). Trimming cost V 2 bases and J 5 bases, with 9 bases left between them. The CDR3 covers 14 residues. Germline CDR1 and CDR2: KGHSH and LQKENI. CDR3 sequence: CASSPRQGNEKLFF. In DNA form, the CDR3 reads TGTGCCAGCTCACCAAGGCAGGGGAATGAAAAACTGTTTTTT.

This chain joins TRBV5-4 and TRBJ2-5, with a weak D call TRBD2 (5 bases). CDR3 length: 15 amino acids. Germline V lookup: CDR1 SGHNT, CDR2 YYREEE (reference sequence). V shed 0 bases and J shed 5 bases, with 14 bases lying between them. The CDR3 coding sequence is TGTGCCAGCAGCTTGGGACCAACCCGCGGGGAGACCCAGTACTTC. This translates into CASSLGPTRGETQYF.

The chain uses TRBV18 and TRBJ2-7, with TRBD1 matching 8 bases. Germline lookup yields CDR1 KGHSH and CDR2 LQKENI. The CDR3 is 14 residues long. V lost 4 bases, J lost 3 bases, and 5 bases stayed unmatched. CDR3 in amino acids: CASSLRTGNYEQYF. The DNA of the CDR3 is TGTGCCAGCTCACTCCGGACAGGGAACTACGAGCAGTACTTC. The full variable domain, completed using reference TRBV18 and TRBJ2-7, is NAGVMQNPRHLVRRRGQEARLRCSPMKGHSHVYWYRQLPEEGLKFMVYLQKENIIDESGMPKERFSAEFPKEGPSILRIQQVVRGDSAAYFCASSLRTGNYEQYFGPGTRLTVT.

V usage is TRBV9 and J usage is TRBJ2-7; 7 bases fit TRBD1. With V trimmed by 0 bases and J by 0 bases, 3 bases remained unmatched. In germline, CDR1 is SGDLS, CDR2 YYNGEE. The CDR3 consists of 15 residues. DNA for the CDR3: TGTGCCAGCAGCGTAGACAGGGGATTCTCCTACGAGCAGTACTTC. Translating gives CASSVDRGFSYEQYF.

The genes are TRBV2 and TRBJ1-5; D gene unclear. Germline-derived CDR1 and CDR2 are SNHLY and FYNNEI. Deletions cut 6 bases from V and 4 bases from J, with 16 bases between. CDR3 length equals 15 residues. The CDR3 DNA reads TGTGCCAGCAGCGGAGGTACTTACGATAATCAGCCCCAGCATTTT. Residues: CASSGGTYDNQPQHF.

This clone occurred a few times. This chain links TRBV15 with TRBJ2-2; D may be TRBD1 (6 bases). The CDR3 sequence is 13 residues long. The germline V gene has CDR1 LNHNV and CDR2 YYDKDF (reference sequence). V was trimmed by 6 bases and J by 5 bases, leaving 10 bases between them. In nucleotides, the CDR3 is TGTGCCACCAGACCTCAGGGGACCGGGGAGCTGTTTTTT. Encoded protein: CATRPQGTGELFF.

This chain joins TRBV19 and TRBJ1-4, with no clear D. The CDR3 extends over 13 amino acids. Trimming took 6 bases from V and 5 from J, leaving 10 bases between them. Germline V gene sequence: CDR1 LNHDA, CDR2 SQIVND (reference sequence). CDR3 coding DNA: TGTGCCAGTAGGGCCGAAACGAATGAAAAACTGTTTTTT. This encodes CASRAETNEKLFF.

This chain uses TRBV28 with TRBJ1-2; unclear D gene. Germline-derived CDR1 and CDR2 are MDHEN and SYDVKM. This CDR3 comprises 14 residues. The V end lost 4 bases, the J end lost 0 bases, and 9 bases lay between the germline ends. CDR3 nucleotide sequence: TGTGCCAGCAGTTCGGGGAGGGCTAACTATGGCTACACCTTC. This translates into CASSSGRANYGYTF.